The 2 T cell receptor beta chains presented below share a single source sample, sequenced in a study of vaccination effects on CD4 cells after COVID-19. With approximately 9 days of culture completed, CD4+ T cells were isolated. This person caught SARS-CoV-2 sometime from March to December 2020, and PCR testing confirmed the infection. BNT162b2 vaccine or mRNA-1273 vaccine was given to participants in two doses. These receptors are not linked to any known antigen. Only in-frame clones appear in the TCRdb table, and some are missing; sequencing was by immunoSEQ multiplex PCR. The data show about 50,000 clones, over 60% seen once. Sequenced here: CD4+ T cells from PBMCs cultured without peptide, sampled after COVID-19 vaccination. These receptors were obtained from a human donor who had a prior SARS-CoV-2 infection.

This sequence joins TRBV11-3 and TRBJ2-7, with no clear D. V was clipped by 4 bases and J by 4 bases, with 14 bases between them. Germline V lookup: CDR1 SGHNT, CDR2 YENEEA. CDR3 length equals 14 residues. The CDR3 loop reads CASSYGVGGYEQYF. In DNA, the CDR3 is TGTGCCAGCAGCTACGGCGTCGGTGGATACGAGCAGTACTTC.

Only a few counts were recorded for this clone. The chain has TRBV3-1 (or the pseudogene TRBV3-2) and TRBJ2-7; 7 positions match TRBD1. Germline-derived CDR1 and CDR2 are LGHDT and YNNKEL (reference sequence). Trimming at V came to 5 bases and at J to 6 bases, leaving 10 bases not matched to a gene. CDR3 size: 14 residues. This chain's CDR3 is CASSSRQGIGEQYF. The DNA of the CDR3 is TGTGCCAGCAGCTCCCGACAGGGAATCGGCGAGCAGTACTTC.